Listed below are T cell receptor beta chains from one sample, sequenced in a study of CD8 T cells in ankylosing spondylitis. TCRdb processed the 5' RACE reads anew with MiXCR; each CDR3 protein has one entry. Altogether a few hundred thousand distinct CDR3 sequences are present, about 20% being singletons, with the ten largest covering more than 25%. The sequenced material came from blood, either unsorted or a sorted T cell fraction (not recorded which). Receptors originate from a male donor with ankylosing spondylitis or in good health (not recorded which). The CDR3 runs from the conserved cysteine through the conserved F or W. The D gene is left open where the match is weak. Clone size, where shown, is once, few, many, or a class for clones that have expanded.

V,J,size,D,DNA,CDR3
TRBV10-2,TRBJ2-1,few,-,TGCGCCAGCAGTGAGTTCAGGGTTGGTTTTAAAACTGAGCAGTTCTTC,CASSEFRVGFKTEQFF
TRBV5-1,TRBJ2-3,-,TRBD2,TGCGCCAGCAGCCCGATAGCGGGATCAGATACGCAGTATTTT,CASSPIAGSDTQYF
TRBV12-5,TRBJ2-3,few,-,TGTGCTAGTGGTTTGGGGGAACTACCCACAGATACGCAGTATTTT,CASGLGELPTDTQYF
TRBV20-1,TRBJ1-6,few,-,TGCAGTGCTAGAGATTGGGACGGAGAAAATTCACCCCTCCACTTT,CSARDWDGENSPLHF
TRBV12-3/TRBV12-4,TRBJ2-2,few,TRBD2,TGTGCCAGCAGGGGACTAGCGGGAGACACCGGGGAGCTGTTTTTT,CASRGLAGDTGELFF
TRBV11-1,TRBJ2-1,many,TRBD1,TGTGCCAGCAGCCTGCCGGGACAGGGTTACAATGAGCAGTTCTTC,CASSLPGQGYNEQFF
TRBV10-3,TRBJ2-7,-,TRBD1,TGTGCCATCAAATCGGGACAGGGGCGGTGGGAGCAGTACTTC,CAIKSGQGRWEQYF
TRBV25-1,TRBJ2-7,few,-,TGTGCCAGCAGTGAATTCGGGGGGCCATACGAGCAGTACTTC,CASSEFGGPYEQYF
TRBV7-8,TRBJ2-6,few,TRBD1,TGTGCCAGCAGCCTCCCCCGGGGGACAGGGGACACCTCTGGGGCCAACGTCCTGACTTTC,CASSLPRGTGDTSGANVLTF
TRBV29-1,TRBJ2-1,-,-,TGCAGCGTTGAAGGTGACTCAAATGAGCAGTTCTTC,CSVEGDSNEQFF
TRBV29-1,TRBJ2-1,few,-,TGCAGCGTTGACGGGGCGGGCGCTAGCGAGAACGGGGATGAGCAGTTCTTC,CSVDGAGASENGDEQFF
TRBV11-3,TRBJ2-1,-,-,TGTGCCAGCAGCAATCGGAACAACAATGAGCAGTTCTTC,CASSNRNNNEQFF
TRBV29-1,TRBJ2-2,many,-,TGCAGCGTTGAGGGGAACACCGGGGAGCTGTTTTTT,CSVEGNTGELFF
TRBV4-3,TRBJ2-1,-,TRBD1,TGCGCCAGCAGCCAAGGGGGGACAGGGAGCCCCTACAATGAGCAGTTCTTC,CASSQGGTGSPYNEQFF
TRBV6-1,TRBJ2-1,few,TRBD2,TGTGCCAGCAGGGGACTAAACAATGAGCAGTTCTTC,CASRGLNNEQFF
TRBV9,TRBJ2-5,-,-,TGTGCCAGCAGCGTAGACCCGGACTCCGGCGGGGTGACCCAGTACTTC,CASSVDPDSGGVTQYF
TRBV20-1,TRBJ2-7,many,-,TGCAGTGCGGGGAGGACAGCTCCAACCTACGAGCAGTACTTC,CSAGRTAPTYEQYF
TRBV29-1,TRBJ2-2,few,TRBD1,TGCAGCGTTGAAGGAGGGGGCGGCGGGGAGCTGTTTTTT,CSVEGGGGGELFF
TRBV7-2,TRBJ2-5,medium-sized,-,TGTGCCAGCAGCTTAGAACTAGTTGGAGAGACCCAGTACTTC,CASSLELVGETQYF
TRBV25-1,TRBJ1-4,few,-,TGTGCCAGCAGTGAATTGTGGACTTCGACTAATGAAAAACTGTTTTTT,CASSELWTSTNEKLFF
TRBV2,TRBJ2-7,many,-,TGTGCCAGCAGCTATGGGACCTACGAGCAGTACTTC,CASSYGTYEQYF
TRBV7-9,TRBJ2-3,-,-,TGTGCCAGCAGCTTAGGGGGAATTGACACAGATACGCAGTATTTT,CASSLGGIDTDTQYF
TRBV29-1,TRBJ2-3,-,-,TGCAGCGTCACAAGTGTTATCACAGATACGCAGTATTTT,CSVTSVITDTQYF
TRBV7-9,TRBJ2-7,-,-,TGTGCCAGCAGCCGCGGACACTACGAGCAGTACTTC,CASSRGHYEQYF
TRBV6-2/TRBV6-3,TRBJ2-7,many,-,TGTGCCAGCTCGGGGGTATACGAGCAGTACTTC,CASSGVYEQYF
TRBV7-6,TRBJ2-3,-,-,TGTGCCAGCAGCTTAGATGGGATGACAGATACGCAGTATTTT,CASSLDGMTDTQYF
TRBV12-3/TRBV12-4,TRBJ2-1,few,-,TGTGCCAGCAGTTTAACGGGATTCTCCAATGAGCAGTTCTTC,CASSLTGFSNEQFF
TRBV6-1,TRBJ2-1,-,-,TGTGCCAGCAGACCGGGGCTCCCGAGGGATGAGCAGTTCTTC,CASRPGLPRDEQFF
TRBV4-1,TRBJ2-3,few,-,TGCGCCAGCAGCCAACAGGACGGAGACACAGATACGCAGTATTTT,CASSQQDGDTDTQYF
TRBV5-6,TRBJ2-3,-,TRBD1,TGTGCCAGCAGCTCCGGACAGGGGGACCCCACAGATACGCAGTATTTT,CASSSGQGDPTDTQYF
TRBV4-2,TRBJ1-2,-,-,TGTGCCAGCAGCCAAGATAAGTCACAGAGCTATGGCTACACCTTC,CASSQDKSQSYGYTF
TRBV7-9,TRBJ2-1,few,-,TGTGCCAGCAGCTCATCCGGTCCGGTTTTGGATGAGCAGTTCTTC,CASSSSGPVLDEQFF
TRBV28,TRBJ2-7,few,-,TGTGCCAGCAGTGCCCCCGGCGGGGTCCCTTCCTACGAGCAGTACTTC,CASSAPGGVPSYEQYF
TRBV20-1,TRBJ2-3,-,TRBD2,TGCAGTGCTACTCGCGGACTAGCAGTTCCCACAGATACGCAGTATTTT,CSATRGLAVPTDTQYF
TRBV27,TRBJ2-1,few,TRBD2,TGTGCCAGCAGTTCAATACTAGCGGATCTTTTCATTGAGCAGTTCTTC,CASSSILADLFIEQFF
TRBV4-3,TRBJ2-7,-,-,TGCGCCAGCAGCCAAAACCCGACAGGATCGGGTGAGCAGTACTTC,CASSQNPTGSGEQYF
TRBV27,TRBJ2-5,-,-,TGTGCCAGCAGTTTAATCGGGGGGCTGGGGGAGACCCAGTACTTC,CASSLIGGLGETQYF
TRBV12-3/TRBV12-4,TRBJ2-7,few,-,TGTGCCAGCAGAGGGTCGGAGGGCTACGAGCAGTACTTC,CASRGSEGYEQYF
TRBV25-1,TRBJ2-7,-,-,TGTAGCTCTTGCGGGGCAGGATCCTACGAGCAGTACTTC,CSSCGAGSYEQYF
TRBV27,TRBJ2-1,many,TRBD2,TGTGCCAGCAGTGCCCGGGAGGGCAATGAGCAGTTCTTC,CASSAREGNEQFF
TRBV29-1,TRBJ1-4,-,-,TGCAGCGTGGAGACAGGTCTTAATGAACAACTGTTTTTT,CSVETGLNEQLFF
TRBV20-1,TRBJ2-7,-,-,TGCAGTGCTTATGACAGGACCTACGAGCAGTACTTC,CSAYDRTYEQYF
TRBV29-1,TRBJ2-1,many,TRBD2,TGCAGCGTCGGGACTAGCGGGCGATCCTACAATGAGCAGTTCTTC,CSVGTSGRSYNEQFF
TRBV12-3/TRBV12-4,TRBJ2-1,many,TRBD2,TGTGCCAGCAGTCCCGGGACTAGCGTCAATGAGCAGTTCTTC,CASSPGTSVNEQFF
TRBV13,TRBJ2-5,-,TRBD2,TGTGCCAGCAGCTCCCTCGGCCATAGCGGGCAAGAGACCCAGTACTTC,CASSSLGHSGQETQYF
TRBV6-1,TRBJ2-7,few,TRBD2,TGTGCCAGCAGTCCCGGGACTAGCGGGTACAAACCAAGGTACTTC,CASSPGTSGYKPRYF
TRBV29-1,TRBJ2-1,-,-,TGCAGCGCGGTCCCCGCGGGAAATGAGCAGTTCTTC,CSAVPAGNEQFF
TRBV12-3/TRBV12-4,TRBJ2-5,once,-,TGTGCCAGCAGTCCGCAGACCCGAGAGACCCAGTACTTC,CASSPQTRETQYF
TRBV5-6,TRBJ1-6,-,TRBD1,TGTGCCAGCAGCTTGGCCCGGGACAGACATTCACCCCTCCACTTT,CASSLARDRHSPLHF
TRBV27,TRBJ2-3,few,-,TGTGCCAGCAGTTTATTATCTGCGGGTACGCAGTATTTT,CASSLLSAGTQYF